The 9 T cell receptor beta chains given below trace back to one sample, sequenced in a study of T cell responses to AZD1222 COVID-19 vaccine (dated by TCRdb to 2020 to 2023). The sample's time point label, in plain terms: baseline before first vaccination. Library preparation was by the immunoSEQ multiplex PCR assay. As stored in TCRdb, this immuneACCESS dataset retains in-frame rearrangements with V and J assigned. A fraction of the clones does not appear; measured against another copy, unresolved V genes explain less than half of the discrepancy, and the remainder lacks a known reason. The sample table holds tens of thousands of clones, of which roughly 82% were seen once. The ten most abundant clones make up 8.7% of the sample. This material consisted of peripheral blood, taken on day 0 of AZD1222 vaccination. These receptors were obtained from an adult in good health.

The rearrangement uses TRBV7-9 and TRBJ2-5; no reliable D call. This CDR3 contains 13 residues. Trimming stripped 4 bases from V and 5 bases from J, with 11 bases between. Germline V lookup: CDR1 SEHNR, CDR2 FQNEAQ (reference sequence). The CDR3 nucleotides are TGTGCCAGCAGCTCTATAGTGAGTGAGACCCAGTACTTC. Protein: CASSSIVSETQYF.

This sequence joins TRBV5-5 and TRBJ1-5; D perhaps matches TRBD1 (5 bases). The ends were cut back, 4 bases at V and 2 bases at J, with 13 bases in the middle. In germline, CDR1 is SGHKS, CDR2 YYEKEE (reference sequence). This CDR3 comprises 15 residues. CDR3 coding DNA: TGTGCCAGCAGCGGATGGGGGGTTGGCAATCAGCCCCAGCATTTT. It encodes CASSGWGVGNQPQHF.

The CDR3 loop reads CASRAGTREYF. In DNA, the CDR3 is TGTGCCAGTAGGGCCGGGACTAGGGAGTATTTT. The rearrangement links TRBV19 to TRBJ2-3, with 8 bases fitting TRBD2. CDR1 LNHDA and CDR2 SQIVND come from the germline V gene (reference sequence). V trimming: 6 bases; J trimming: 13 bases; junction bases outside the gene matches: 6. The CDR3 consists of 11 residues.

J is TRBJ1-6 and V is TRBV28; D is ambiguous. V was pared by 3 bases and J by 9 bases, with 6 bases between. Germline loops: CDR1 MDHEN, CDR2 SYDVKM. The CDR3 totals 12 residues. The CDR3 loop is CASSLGGSPLHF. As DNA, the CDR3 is TGTGCCAGCAGTTTGGGAGGTTCACCCCTCCACTTT.

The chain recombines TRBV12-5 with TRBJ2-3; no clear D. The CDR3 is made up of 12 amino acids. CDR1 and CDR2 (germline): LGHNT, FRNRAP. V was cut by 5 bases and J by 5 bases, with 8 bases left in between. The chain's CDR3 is CASGKGRDTQYF. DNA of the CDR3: TGTGCTAGTGGTAAAGGACGAGATACGCAGTATTTT.

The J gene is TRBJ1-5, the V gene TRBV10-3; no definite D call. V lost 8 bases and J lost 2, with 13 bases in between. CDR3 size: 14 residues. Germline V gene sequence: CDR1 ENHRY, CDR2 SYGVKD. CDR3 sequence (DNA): TGTGCCATCGGCGGGGTGGACGGCAATCAGCCCCAGCATTTT. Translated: CAIGGVDGNQPQHF.

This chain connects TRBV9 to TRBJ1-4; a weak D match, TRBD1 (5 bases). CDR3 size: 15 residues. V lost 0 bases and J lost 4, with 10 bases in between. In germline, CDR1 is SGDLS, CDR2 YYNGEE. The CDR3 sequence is CASSVEAGNNEKLFF. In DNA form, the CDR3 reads TGTGCCAGCAGCGTAGAGGCAGGGAATAATGAAAAACTGTTTTTT.

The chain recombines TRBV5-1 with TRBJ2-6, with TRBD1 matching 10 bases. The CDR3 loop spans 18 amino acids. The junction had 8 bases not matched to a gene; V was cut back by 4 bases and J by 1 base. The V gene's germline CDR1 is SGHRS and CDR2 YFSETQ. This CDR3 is CASSAGTGVFSGANVLTF. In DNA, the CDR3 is TGCGCCAGCAGCGCCGGGACAGGGGTTTTTTCTGGGGCCAACGTCCTGACTTTC. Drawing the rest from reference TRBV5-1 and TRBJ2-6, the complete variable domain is KAGVTQTPRYLIKTRGQQVTLSCSPISGHRSVSWYQQTPGQGLQFLFEYFSETQRNKGNFPGRFSGRQFSNSRSEMNVSTLELGDSALYLCASSAGTGVFSGANVLTFGAGSRLTVL.

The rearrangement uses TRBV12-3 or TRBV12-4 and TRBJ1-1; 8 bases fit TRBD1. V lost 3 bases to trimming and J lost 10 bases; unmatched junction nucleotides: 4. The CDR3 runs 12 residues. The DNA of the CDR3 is TGTGCCAGCAGTTTGCATCAGGGGGCAGCTTTCTTT. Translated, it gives CASSLHQGAAFF.